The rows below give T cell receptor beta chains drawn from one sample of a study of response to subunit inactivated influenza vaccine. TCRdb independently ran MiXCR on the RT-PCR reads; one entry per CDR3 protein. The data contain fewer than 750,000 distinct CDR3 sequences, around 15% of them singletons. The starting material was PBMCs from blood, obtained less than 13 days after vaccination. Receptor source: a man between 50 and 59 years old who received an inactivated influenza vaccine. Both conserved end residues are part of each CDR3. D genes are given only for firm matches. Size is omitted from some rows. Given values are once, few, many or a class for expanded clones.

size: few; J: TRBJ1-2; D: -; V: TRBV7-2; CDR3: CASSPLRVELDGYTF; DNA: TGTGCCAGCAGCCCCCTCCGGGTTGAGTTGGATGGCTACACCTTC
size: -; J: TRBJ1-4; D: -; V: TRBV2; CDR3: CASSDGFRRFF; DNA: TGTGCCAGCAGTGATGGCTTCAGGCGGTTTTTT
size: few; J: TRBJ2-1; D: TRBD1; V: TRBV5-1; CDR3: CASSLVRGREQFF; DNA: TGCGCCAGCAGCTTGGTGAGGGGGCGTGAGCAGTTCTTC
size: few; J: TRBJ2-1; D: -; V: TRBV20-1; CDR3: CSARDRTPSGLNEQFF; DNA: TGCAGTGCTAGAGATAGAACTCCATCTGGGTTGAATGAGCAGTTCTTC
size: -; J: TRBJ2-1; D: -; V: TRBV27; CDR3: CASSLIGQVGYNEQFF; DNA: TGTGCCAGCAGTTTAATAGGGCAGGTGGGCTACAATGAGCAGTTCTTC
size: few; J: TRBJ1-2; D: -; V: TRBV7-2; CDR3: CASSRRDARNYGYTF; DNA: TGTGCCAGCAGCCGCCGGGACGCGAGGAACTATGGCTACACCTTC
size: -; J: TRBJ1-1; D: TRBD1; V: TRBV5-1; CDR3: CASSLDTGVGTEAFF; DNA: TGCGCCAGCAGCTTGGATACAGGGGTTGGCACTGAAGCTTTCTTT
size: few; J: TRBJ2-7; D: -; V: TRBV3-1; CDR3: CASSQTLYEQYF; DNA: TGTGCCAGCAGCCAGACGCTCTACGAGCAGTACTTC
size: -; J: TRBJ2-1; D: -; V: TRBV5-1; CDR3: CASSLAGTETEQFF; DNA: TGCGCCAGCAGCTTGGCCGGTACTGAGACTGAGCAGTTCTTC
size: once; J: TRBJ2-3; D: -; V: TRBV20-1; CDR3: CSARVIRRGAGTDTQYF; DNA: TGCAGTGCTAGAGTTATAAGGAGAGGCGCGGGCACAGATACGCAGTATTTT
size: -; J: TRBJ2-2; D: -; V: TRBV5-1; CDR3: CASSTIGGTPNTGELFF; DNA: TGCGCCAGCAGCACGATCGGGGGGACACCGAACACCGGGGAGCTGTTTTTT
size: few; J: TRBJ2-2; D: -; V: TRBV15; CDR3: CATSRVGGELFF; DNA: TGTGCCACCAGCAGAGTCGGCGGGGAGCTGTTTTTT
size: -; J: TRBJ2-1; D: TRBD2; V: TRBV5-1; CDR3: CASSSTGTSGLWEQFF; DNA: TGCGCCAGCAGCTCCACCGGGACTAGCGGCCTTTGGGAGCAGTTCTTC
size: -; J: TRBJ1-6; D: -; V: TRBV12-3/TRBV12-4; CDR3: CASSFDGRSYNSPLHF; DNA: TGTGCCAGCAGTTTCGACGGACGCTCCTATAATTCACCCCTCCACTTT
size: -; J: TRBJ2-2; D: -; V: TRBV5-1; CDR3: CASSKAPGLNTGELFF; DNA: TGCGCCAGCAGCAAAGCCCCGGGGTTGAACACCGGGGAGCTGTTTTTT
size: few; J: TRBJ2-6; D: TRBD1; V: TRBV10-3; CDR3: CAISDRAERQGPHTGANVLTF; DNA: TGTGCCATCAGTGATCGGGCAGAGAGACAGGGACCTCATACTGGGGCCAACGTCCTGACTTTC
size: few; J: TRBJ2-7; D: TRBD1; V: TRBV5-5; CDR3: CASSRDRGNSYEQYF; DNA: TGTGCCAGCAGCAGAGACAGGGGGAACTCCTACGAGCAGTACTTC
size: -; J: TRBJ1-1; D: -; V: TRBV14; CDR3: CASSPGNRLGMNTEAFF; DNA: TGTGCCAGCAGCCCCGGGAATCGGTTGGGCATGAACACTGAAGCTTTCTTT